Listed below are T cell receptor beta chains from one sample, sequenced in a study of cytomegalovirus exposure and HLA in healthy donors. TCRdb's copy holds only in-frame clones and misses some; the assay was immunoSEQ multiplex PCR. The table records 35,000 to 45,000 clones, 45% to 55% of them present only once. Sequenced input: PBMCs. Source of these receptors: a woman aged 35 to 49 in good health and CMV-seropositive. CDR3s include the opening cysteine and the closing phenylalanine or tryptophan. D genes are given only for firm matches. Size tells how often a clone was seen (once, few, many) or the class of an expanded clone, and some rows leave it out.

>few|TRBV2|TRBD2|TRBJ2-5
CASSRRGEPQETQYF
TGTGCCAGCAGTAGGCGGGGGGAACCCCAAGAGACCCAGTACTTC
>NA|TRBV2|TRBD2|TRBJ2-1
CASSTTSGSYNEQFF
TGTGCCAGCAGTACAACTAGCGGGTCCTACAATGAGCAGTTCTTC
>once|TRBV19|NA|TRBJ1-6
CASSIGGDSPLHF
TGTGCCAGTAGTATAGGCGGGGATTCACCCCTCCACTTT
>NA|TRBV18|NA|TRBJ2-1
CASSPLGGPSYNEQFF
TGTGCCAGCTCACCACTCGGCGGGCCTTCCTACAATGAGCAGTTCTTC
>few|TRBV4-2|TRBD2|TRBJ2-5
CASSQGLQETQYF
TGTGCCAGCAGCCAGGGACTACAAGAGACCCAGTACTTC
>few|TRBV5-1|TRBD2|TRBJ2-5
CASSSRTSLALQETQYF
TGCGCCAGCAGCTCTAGGACTAGCCTAGCCCTCCAAGAGACCCAGTACTTC
>NA|TRBV5-4|TRBD1|TRBJ2-1
CASSLDGTGGLYNEQFF
TGTGCCAGCAGCTTGGATGGGACAGGGGGCCTCTACAATGAGCAGTTCTTC
>NA|TRBV28|TRBD1|TRBJ2-7
CASSQLGQGADEQYF
TGTGCCAGCAGCCAACTGGGACAGGGGGCGGACGAGCAGTACTTC
>NA|TRBV10-3|NA|TRBJ1-3
CAITQPGSSGNTIYF
TGTGCCATCACCCAGCCAGGGTCCTCTGGAAACACCATATATTTT
>NA|TRBV6-5|TRBD2|TRBJ2-7
CASSYWRGTSFFEQYF
TGTGCCAGCAGTTACTGGCGAGGGACTAGCTTCTTCGAGCAGTACTTC
>few|TRBV5-1|TRBD1|TRBJ2-7
CASRRDSSYEQYF
TGCGCCAGCAGACGGGACAGCTCCTACGAGCAGTACTTC
>NA|TRBV4-1|NA|TRBJ2-5
CASRQQGAETQYF
TGCGCCAGCAGACAACAGGGTGCAGAGACCCAGTACTTC
>NA|TRBV7-9|TRBD1|TRBJ1-4
CASSFGQGADEKLFF
TGTGCCAGCAGCTTCGGACAGGGAGCGGATGAAAAACTGTTTTTT
>NA|TRBV30|TRBD2|TRBJ2-3
CAWSKRGGGTDTQYF
TGTGCCTGGAGTAAGCGGGGGGGCGGCACAGATACGCAGTATTTT
>NA|TRBV4-2|TRBD2|TRBJ2-5
CASSQALNRAGGQETQYF
TGTGCCAGCAGCCAAGCGCTGAATAGAGCGGGGGGCCAAGAGACCCAGTACTTC
>NA|TRBV9|NA|TRBJ2-6
CASSVGAYSSGANVLTF
TGTGCCAGCAGCGTAGGGGCATACAGCTCTGGGGCCAACGTCCTGACTTTC
>NA|TRBV7-2|NA|TRBJ1-1
CASSLLTGGRTEAFF
TGTGCCAGCAGCTTACTGACCGGGGGTAGAACTGAAGCTTTCTTT
>few|TRBV28|TRBD1|TRBJ2-7
CASSLLDRGGNEQYF
TGTGCCAGCAGTTTATTGGACAGGGGGGGAAACGAGCAGTACTTC
>few|TRBV5-1|NA|TRBJ2-7
CASSLPSYEQYF
TGCGCCAGCAGCCTCCCTTCCTACGAGCAGTACTTC
>NA|TRBV6-5|NA|TRBJ2-7
CASSYSGGSYEQYF
TGTGCCAGCAGTTACTCAGGGGGTAGCTACGAGCAGTACTTC
>NA|TRBV9|NA|TRBJ1-2
CASSVGAGVPYGYTF
TGTGCCAGCAGCGTAGGGGCAGGGGTTCCCTATGGCTACACCTTC
>few|TRBV6-4|TRBD2|TRBJ2-1
CASSVERGGGYNEQFF
TGTGCCAGCAGTGTGGAGCGGGGGGGCGGCTACAATGAGCAGTTCTTC
>few|TRBV2|NA|TRBJ1-5
CASAVGYSNQPQHF
TGTGCCAGCGCTGTCGGGTATAGCAATCAGCCCCAGCATTTT
>NA|TRBV7-3|TRBD2|TRBJ2-1
CASSLGTRNEQFF
TGTGCCAGCAGCCTCGGGACTAGGAATGAGCAGTTCTTC
>NA|TRBV2|NA|TRBJ1-4
CASSREGLPTEKLFF
TGTGCCAGCAGTCGAGAGGGCCTCCCCACGGAAAAACTGTTTTTT